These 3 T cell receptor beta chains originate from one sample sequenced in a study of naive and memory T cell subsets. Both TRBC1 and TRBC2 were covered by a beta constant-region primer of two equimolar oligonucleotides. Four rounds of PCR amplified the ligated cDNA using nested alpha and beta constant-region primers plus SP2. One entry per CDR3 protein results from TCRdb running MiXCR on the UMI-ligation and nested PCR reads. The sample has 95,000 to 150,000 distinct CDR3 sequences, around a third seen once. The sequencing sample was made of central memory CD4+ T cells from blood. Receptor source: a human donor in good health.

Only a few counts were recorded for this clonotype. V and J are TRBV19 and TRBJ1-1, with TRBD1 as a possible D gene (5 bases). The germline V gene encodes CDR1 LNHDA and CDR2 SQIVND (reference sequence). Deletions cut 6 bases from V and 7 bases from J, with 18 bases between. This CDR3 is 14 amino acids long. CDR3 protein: CASSPPGLPREAFF. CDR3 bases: TGTGCCAGTAGCCCTCCGGGACTCCCCCGTGAAGCTTTCTTT.

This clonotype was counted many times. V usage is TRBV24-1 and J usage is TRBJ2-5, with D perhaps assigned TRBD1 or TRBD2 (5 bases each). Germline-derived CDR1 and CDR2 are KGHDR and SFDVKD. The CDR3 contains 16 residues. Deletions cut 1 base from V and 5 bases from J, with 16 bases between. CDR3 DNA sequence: TGTGCCACCAGTGATTTCGAGGGGTTCAATCTGGAGACCCAGTACTTC. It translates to CATSDFEGFNLETQYF.

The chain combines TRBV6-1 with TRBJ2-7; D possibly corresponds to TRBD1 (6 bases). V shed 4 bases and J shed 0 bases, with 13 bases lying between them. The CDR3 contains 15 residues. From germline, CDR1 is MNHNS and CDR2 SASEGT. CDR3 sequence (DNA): TGTGCCAGCAGTGGGACGGACAGACTCTCCTACGAGCAGTACTTC. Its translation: CASSGTDRLSYEQYF.